Listed below are T cell receptor beta chains from one sample, sequenced in a study of CD8 T cells in Susac syndrome. TCRdb analysed the immunoSEQ multiplex PCR reads with MiXCR anew, one entry per CDR3 protein. The data show roughly 180,000 distinct CDR3 sequences, around 94% seen once. The sample was CD4+ T cells from PBMCs. All receptors derive from a human donor in good health. Each CDR3 is given with its conserved first and last residue. A D gene is named only where the DNA matches it firmly. Not every row has a clone size; where given, it reads once, few, many or a size class.

j_call | d_call | v_call | clone_size | cdr3_aa | cdr3_nt
TRBJ1-2 | - | TRBV11-2 | - | CASSLDPGRGGGYTF | TGTGCCAGCAGCTTAGACCCGGGGAGGGGCGGCGGCTACACCTTC
TRBJ1-2 | - | TRBV9 | - | CASSPPAGSGYGYTF | TGTGCCAGCAGCCCCCCGGCTGGCTCTGGCTATGGCTACACCTTC
TRBJ1-1 | TRBD1 | TRBV6-5 | - | CASSTGQGNTEAFF | TGTGCCAGCAGTACGGGACAGGGGAACACTGAAGCTTTCTTT
TRBJ1-2 | - | TRBV21-1 | - | CASTETGGYTF | TGTGCCAGCACCGAAACGGGGGGCTACACCTTC
TRBJ2-5 | - | TRBV15 | - | CATSIGGRETQYF | TGTGCCACCAGCATCGGGGGTCGGGAGACCCAGTACTTC
TRBJ2-6 | - | TRBV9 | - | CASSTTTGANVLTF | TGTGCCAGCAGCACTACTACTGGGGCCAACGTCCTGACTTTC
TRBJ2-7 | TRBD2 | TRBV27 | - | CASTRTSGGSYEQYF | TGTGCCAGCACCCGGACTAGCGGAGGTTCCTACGAGCAGTACTTC
TRBJ2-1 | - | TRBV4-3 | - | CASSQEYPQIYNEQFF | TGCGCCAGCAGCCAAGAGTATCCGCAGATCTACAATGAGCAGTTCTTC
TRBJ2-1 | TRBD1 | TRBV15 | - | CATSRRRWTGGHNEQFF | TGTGCCACCAGCAGACGTCGCTGGACAGGGGGCCATAATGAGCAGTTCTTC
TRBJ2-2 | TRBD2 | TRBV27 | - | CASSLGLAGWINTGELFF | TGTGCCAGCAGTTTAGGACTAGCGGGGTGGATAAACACCGGGGAGCTGTTTTTT
TRBJ2-3 | - | TRBV7-2 | - | CASSLPRADTQYF | TGTGCCAGCAGCCTCCCGAGGGCGGATACGCAGTATTTT
TRBJ1-2 | TRBD1 | TRBV18 | - | CASSPTGDPNYGYTF | TGTGCCAGCTCACCGACAGGGGATCCCAACTATGGCTACACCTTC
TRBJ2-7 | TRBD1 | TRBV3-1 | - | CASSQAGQERYEQYF | TGTGCCAGCAGCCAAGCGGGACAGGAGAGATACGAGCAGTACTTC
TRBJ1-2 | TRBD1 | TRBV2 | - | CASSLGQGVGYTF | TGTGCCAGCAGTCTGGGACAGGGTGTAGGCTACACCTTC
TRBJ2-3 | TRBD2 | TRBV29-1 | - | CSVGLAGVTDTQYF | TGCAGCGTAGGACTAGCGGGGGTAACAGATACGCAGTATTTT
TRBJ2-3 | - | TRBV7-9 | - | CASSIGTAWDTQYF | TGTGCCAGCAGCATCGGGACGGCGTGGGATACGCAGTATTTT
TRBJ2-7 | - | TRBV12-5 | - | CATQGVNSYEQYF | TGTGCTACCCAAGGCGTCAACTCCTACGAGCAGTACTTC
TRBJ2-5 | - | TRBV3-1 | - | CASSQVRAGLGETQYF | TGTGCCAGCAGCCAAGTCCGGGCAGGGCTCGGAGAGACCCAGTACTTC
TRBJ2-7 | TRBD2 | TRBV20-1 | - | CSALAEGRAREQYF | TGCAGTGCTCTCGCTGAGGGGAGGGCTCGCGAGCAGTACTTC
TRBJ2-2 | - | TRBV29-1 | - | CSVGTKGPGELFF | TGCAGCGTCGGAACAAAGGGTCCCGGGGAGCTGTTTTTT
TRBJ2-7 | - | TRBV3-1 | once | CASSLSQGGEQYF | TGTGCCAGCAGTTTAAGCCAGGGTGGCGAGCAGTACTTC
TRBJ1-2 | TRBD1 | TRBV4-2 | - | CASSQGQVGYGYTF | TGTGCCAGCAGCCAGGGACAGGTCGGCTATGGCTACACCTTC
TRBJ2-1 | - | TRBV15 | once | CATSRGRGFEQFF | TGTGCCACCAGCAGAGGCAGGGGCTTTGAGCAGTTCTTC
TRBJ1-1 | - | TRBV9 | few | CASSVQGSTEAFF | TGTGCCAGCAGCGTACAGGGTTCCACTGAAGCTTTCTTT
TRBJ2-1 | - | TRBV2 | once | CASRGRGASYNEQFF | TGTGCCAGCAGGGGTAGGGGGGCTTCCTACAATGAGCAGTTCTTC
TRBJ2-3 | - | TRBV21-1 | - | CASSEQGTDTQYF | TGTGCCAGCAGCGAACAGGGCACAGATACGCAGTATTTT
TRBJ1-1 | TRBD1 | TRBV30 | - | CAWRGGGITEAFF | TGTGCCTGGAGAGGGGGCGGGATAACTGAAGCTTTCTTT
TRBJ1-5 | - | TRBV6-5 | once | CASTPYPGNQPQHF | TGTGCCAGCACCCCCTACCCGGGGAATCAGCCCCAGCATTTT